This T cell receptor (beta chain) was sequenced in a study of control samples from healthy donors and cancer patients. This CDR3 has 16 amino acids. Trimming left V 7 bases short and J 0 bases short, with 15 bases between. Germline V gene sequence: CDR1 MNHEY, CDR2 SMNVEV (reference sequence). This clone was seen a single time. Using immunoSEQ multiplex PCR, the repertoire was profiled, and TCRdb retains in-frame clones only, with some absent. This sample has 100,000 to 150,000 clones, with roughly 92% found just once. This TCR was sampled from a man aged 18 to 29 in good health. The source material was blood. V is TRBV27 and J is TRBJ2-2, with D possibly TRBD2 on 6 matching bases. CDR3 nucleotides: TGTGCCAGCACCTTAGGGACTGCCGCGAACACCGGGGAGCTGTTTTTT. It encodes CASTLGTAANTGELFF.